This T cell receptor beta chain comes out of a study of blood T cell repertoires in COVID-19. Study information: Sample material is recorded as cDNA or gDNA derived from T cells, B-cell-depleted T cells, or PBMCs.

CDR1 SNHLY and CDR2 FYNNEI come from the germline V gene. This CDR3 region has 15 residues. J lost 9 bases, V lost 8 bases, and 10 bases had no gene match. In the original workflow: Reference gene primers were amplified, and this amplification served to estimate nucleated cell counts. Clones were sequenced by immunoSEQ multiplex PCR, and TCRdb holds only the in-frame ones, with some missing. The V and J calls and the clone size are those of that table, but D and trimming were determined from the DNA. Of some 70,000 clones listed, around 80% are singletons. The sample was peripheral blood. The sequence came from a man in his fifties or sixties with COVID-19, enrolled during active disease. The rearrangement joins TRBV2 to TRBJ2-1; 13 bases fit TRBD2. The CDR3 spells CASPSGLAGWGEQFF. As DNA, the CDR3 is TGTGCCAGCCCCTCGGGACTAGCGGGGTGGGGTGAGCAGTTCTTC. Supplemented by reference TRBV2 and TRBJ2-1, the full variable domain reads EPEVTQTPSHQVTQMGQEVILRCVPISNHLYFYWYRQILGQKVEFLVSFYNNEISEKSEIFDDQFSVERPDGSNFTLKIRSTKLEDSAMYFCASPSGLAGWGEQFFGPGTRLTVL.